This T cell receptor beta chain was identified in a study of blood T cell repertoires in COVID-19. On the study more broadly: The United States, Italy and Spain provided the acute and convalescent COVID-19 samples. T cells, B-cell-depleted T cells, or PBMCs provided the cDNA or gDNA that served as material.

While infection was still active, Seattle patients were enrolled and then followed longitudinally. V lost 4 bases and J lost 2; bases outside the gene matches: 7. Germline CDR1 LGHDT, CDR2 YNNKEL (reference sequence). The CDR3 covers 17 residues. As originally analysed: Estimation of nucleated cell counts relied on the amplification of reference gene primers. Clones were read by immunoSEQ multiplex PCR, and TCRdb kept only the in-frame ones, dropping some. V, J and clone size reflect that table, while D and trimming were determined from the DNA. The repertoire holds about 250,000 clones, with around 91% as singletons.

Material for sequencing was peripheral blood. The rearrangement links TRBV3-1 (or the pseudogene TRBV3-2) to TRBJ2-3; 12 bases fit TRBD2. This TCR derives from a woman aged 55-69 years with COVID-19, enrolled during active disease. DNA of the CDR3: TGTGCCAGCAGCCCAAGGACTAGCGGGGCTCTCACAGATACGCAGTATTTT. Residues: CASSPRTSGALTDTQYF.